The clone carrying this T cell receptor (beta chain) was detected ten times or more. TCRdb itself ran the 5' RACE reads through MiXCR, one entry per CDR3 protein. Here the sample spans more than 20,000 distinct CDR3 sequences, 4.6% being singletons. This specimen comes from a study of spatial heterogeneity in lung cancer. The CDR3 length is 14 residues. The V segment lost 5 bases and the J segment 8 bases; nucleotides outside the gene matches: 10. Regarding time point: sample taken at primary tumor resection. The chain uses TRBV12-3 or TRBV12-4 and TRBJ1-2; 8 nucleotides match TRBD1. The receptor comes from a male donor with early-stage non-small cell lung cancer. The sequencing here drew on PBMCs, taken at surgery. CDR3 DNA sequence: TGTGCCAGCAGTCCCCGGACAGGGAGGAGCGGCTACACCTTC. Its translation: CASSPRTGRSGYTF.